Here is one T cell receptor beta chain with its context. This record belongs to a study of blood T cell repertoires in COVID-19. Turning to the study itself: Some COVID-19 samples were acute and others convalescent; all came from the United States, Italy and Spain. The analysed material was cDNA or gDNA that came from T cells, B-cell-depleted T cells, or PBMCs.

Original processing notes: Reference gene primer amplification gave estimated nucleated cell counts. Here immunoSEQ multiplex PCR was the method, and the copy in TCRdb shows in-frame clones only, minus some. V and J calls and clone size are given by that table; D and trimming were obtained from the DNA. This sample has under 250,000 clones, with roughly 82% found just once. The sequenced sample was peripheral blood. The receptor comes from a man aged 45-65 years with active or convalescent COVID-19.

The CDR3 protein is CASSGARSYNEQFF. CDR3 coding DNA: TGTGCCAGCAGTGGAGCGAGATCCTACAATGAGCAGTTCTTC. The rearrangement uses TRBV7-9 and TRBJ2-1; D is ambiguous. V lost 6 bases to trimming and J lost 1 base, with 10 bases between them. This CDR3 is 14 amino acids long. Germline V gene lookup returns CDR1 SEHNR and CDR2 FQNEAQ (reference sequence).